Presented here are 26 T cell receptor beta chains from one specimen sequenced in a study of T cell clones after liver transplantation. Measured with immunoSEQ multiplex PCR; TCRdb has only the in-frame clones, and not every one. The sample contains 77,000 or so clones, around 80% of which appear only once. The source material was CD4+ T cells from blood, sampled 12 months after liver transplant. The receptors derive from a human patient who received a liver transplant. Some T cells may be the graft donor's.

The V call is TRBV7-8, the J call TRBJ1-1; maybe TRBD1 (5 bases). The CDR3 extends over 14 amino acids. Germline CDR1 and CDR2: SGHVS and FQNEAQ. V was cut by 5 bases and J by 11 bases, with 21 bases left in between. The CDR3 loop is CASSPTGGALRAFF. In nucleotides, the CDR3 is TGTGCCAGCAGCCCAACAGGTGGGGCTCTGAGGGCTTTCTTT.

The V and J genes are TRBV6-1 and TRBJ2-7; D perhaps matches TRBD2 (5 bases). The CDR3 runs 18 residues. V lost 2 bases, J lost 0 bases, and 20 bases lay in between. Germline CDR1 is MNHNS and CDR2 is SASEGT. The CDR3: CASSEQPPAGSFSYEQYF. CDR3 nucleotide sequence: TGTGCCAGCAGTGAACAACCCCCCGCGGGCAGCTTCTCCTACGAGCAGTACTTC.

V is TRBV7-7 and J is TRBJ2-7, with D perhaps TRBD1 or TRBD2 (5 bases each). The germline V and J ends were trimmed by 5 bases and 0 bases, with 11 bases remaining between them. The CDR3 extends over 14 amino acids. Germline loops: CDR1 SSHAT, CDR2 FNYEAQ (reference sequence). CDR3: CASSPGPSSYEQYF. The CDR3 DNA is TGTGCCAGCAGCCCGGGACCAAGCTCCTACGAGCAGTACTTC.

The gene calls are TRBV28 and TRBJ2-7; D is tentatively TRBD1 or TRBD2 (5 bases each). V shed 3 bases and J shed 3 bases, with 15 bases lying between them. This CDR3 comprises 15 residues. CDR1 is MDHEN, CDR2 SYDVKM, per germline. CDR3 DNA: TGTGCCAGCAGTTTTAGTGGGGGATCTCACTACGAGCAGTACTTC. This codes for CASSFSGGSHYEQYF.

The chain combines TRBV28 with TRBJ1-4; TRBD1 agrees at 8 bases. The V and J ends lost 1 base and 8 bases, in that order; junction bases with no gene match: 0. The CDR3 runs 13 residues. CDR1 is MDHEN, CDR2 SYDVKM, per germline. CDR3 nucleotide sequence: TGTGCCAGCAGTTTATACAGGGGGGAAAAACTGTTTTTT. Encoded protein: CASSLYRGEKLFF.

The chain combines TRBV5-1 with TRBJ2-2; TRBD1 aligns across 7 bases. Trimming took 3 bases from V and 4 from J; bases not matched to a gene: 3. CDR1 SGHRS and CDR2 YFSETQ come from the germline V gene. This CDR3 has 14 residues. As DNA, the CDR3 is TGCGCCAGCAGCTCTCCAGGGGGCACCGGGGAGCTGTTTTTT. This encodes CASSSPGGTGELFF.

The chain is built from TRBV5-1 and TRBJ2-2; D is perhaps TRBD2 (6 bases). Germline CDR1 reads SGHRS; CDR2 reads YFSETQ. V was trimmed by 0 bases and J by 7 bases, leaving 13 bases between them. The CDR3 has 15 amino acids. The CDR3 sequence is CASSLDPGEIGELFF. The CDR3 DNA is TGCGCCAGCAGCTTGGATCCGGGAGAAATCGGGGAGCTGTTTTTT.

The chain's CDR3 is CASSWGQNTDTQYF. CDR3 nucleotide sequence: TGCGCCAGCAGCTGGGGACAGAACACAGATACGCAGTATTTT. V is TRBV5-1 and J is TRBJ2-3, with 7 bases identical to TRBD1. V shed 3 bases, J shed 2 bases, and the junction held 3 bases outside the gene matches. The CDR3 spans 14 residues. Germline-derived CDR1 and CDR2 are SGHRS and YFSETQ.

The genes are TRBV5-1 and TRBJ2-1; 7 bases are a match to TRBD2. The CDR3 is made up of 15 amino acids. The germline gives CDR1 SGHRS, CDR2 YFSETQ. With V trimmed by 4 bases and J by 2 bases, 6 bases remained unmatched. The DNA of the CDR3 is TGCGCCAGCAGCAGGCCCGGACTAGCCTACAATGAGCAGTTCTTC. Amino acid sequence: CASSRPGLAYNEQFF.

This clone appeared once. J is TRBJ2-2 and V is TRBV25-1, with D perhaps matching TRBD2 (5 bases). CDR1 is MGHDK, CDR2 SYGVNS, per germline. Deletions cut 0 bases from V and 5 bases from J, with 16 bases between. CDR3 length: 17 residues. CDR3 DNA sequence: TGTGCCAGCAGTGAATATGGTTCGGGGAAGAGAACCGGGGAGCTGTTTTTT. Amino acid sequence: CASSEYGSGKRTGELFF.

The genes are TRBV5-1 and TRBJ2-1, with TRBD2 matching 7 bases. The CDR3 length is 15 residues. Germline V gene data show CDR1 as SGHRS and CDR2 as YFSETQ. Trimming removed 0 bases from V and 5 bases from J; junction bases left unmatched: 5. The CDR3 sequence is CASSLGDYLNNEQFF. CDR3 nucleotide sequence: TGCGCCAGCAGCTTGGGGGACTACTTAAACAATGAGCAGTTCTTC.

The V gene is TRBV5-1, the J gene TRBJ2-2; no clear D. This CDR3 region has 15 residues. Looked up from germline, CDR1 is SGHRS and CDR2 is YFSETQ. The germline V and J ends were trimmed by 2 bases and 0 bases, with 8 bases remaining between them. CDR3 loop: CASSLRSANTGELFF. CDR3 coding DNA: TGCGCCAGCAGCTTACGGTCGGCGAACACCGGGGAGCTGTTTTTT.

This chain uses TRBV9 with TRBJ1-4, with a tentative D call TRBD1 (5 bases). The ends were cut back, 4 bases at V and 6 bases at J, with 19 bases in the middle. CDR1 is SGDLS and CDR2 is YYNGEE in the germline V gene. The CDR3 covers 16 residues. The CDR3 region is CASSRGRWGGDEKLFF. CDR3 bases: TGTGCCAGCAGCCGTGGGCGGTGGGGGGGAGATGAAAAACTGTTTTTT. The full variable domain, in which reference TRBV9 and TRBJ1-4 provide the parts outside the CDR3, is DSGVTQTPKHLITATGQRVTLRCSPRSGDLSVYWYQQSLDQGLQFLIQYYNGEERAKGNILERFSAQQFPDLHSELNLSSLELGDSALYFCASSRGRWGGDEKLFFGSGTQLSVL.

The gene calls are TRBV5-1 and TRBJ1-1, with D tentatively TRBD1 (6 bases). The CDR3 sequence is 15 residues long. CDR1 is SGHRS and CDR2 is YFSETQ in the germline V gene. V lost 2 bases to trimming and J lost 7 bases, with 18 bases between them. This CDR3 reads CASSFNRASVVEAFF. The CDR3 DNA reads as TGCGCCAGCAGCTTCAACAGGGCTTCGGTCGTTGAAGCTTTCTTT.

This clone was recorded once. J is TRBJ2-3 and V is TRBV7-2, with 14 bases identical to TRBD2. The V gene's germline CDR1 is SGHTA and CDR2 FQGNSA. V lost 1 base, J lost 11 bases, and 5 bases stayed unmatched. The CDR3 covers 15 residues. The CDR3 loop is CASSLGGGTSGRQYF. Here the CDR3 DNA reads TGTGCCAGCAGCTTAGGCGGAGGGACTAGCGGGAGGCAGTATTTT.

This clone was detected once. The chain joins TRBV9 to TRBJ1-1, with TRBD1 as a possible D gene (6 bases). This CDR3 has 14 amino acids. V was pared by 4 bases and J by 5 bases, with 15 bases between. Looked up from germline, CDR1 is SGDLS and CDR2 is YYNGEE. The CDR3 loop is CASSLTGRRTEAFF. The DNA of the CDR3 is TGTGCCAGCAGCTTAACAGGGAGGCGAACTGAAGCTTTCTTT.

The chain combines TRBV4-1 with TRBJ1-1; D remains ambiguous. CDR3 length: 16 residues. Germline CDR1 and CDR2: MGHRA and YSYEKL. V dropped 1 base and J dropped 1 base, with 13 bases sitting between them. In DNA, the CDR3 is TGCGCCAGCAGCCAAGTTTATGAGGGTCAGAACACTGAAGCTTTCTTT. Translation gives CASSQVYEGQNTEAFF.

This sequence joins TRBV4-1 and TRBJ2-5; TRBD2 matches 8 bases. The CDR3 extends over 16 amino acids. V was pared by 3 bases and J by 4 bases, with 10 bases of the junction left unmatched. The germline V gene encodes CDR1 MGHRA and CDR2 YSYEKL. This CDR3 reads CASSHLELAGLETQYF. CDR3 coding DNA: TGCGCCAGCAGCCATTTAGAGCTAGCGGGCTTAGAGACCCAGTACTTC.

CDR3 residues: CASSLTGVGSHEQFF. The CDR3, as DNA: TGCGCCAGCAGCCTGACAGGGGTTGGGAGCCATGAGCAGTTCTTC. The chain employs TRBV5-1 and TRBJ2-1; the match to TRBD1 covers 8 bases. The CDR3 sequence is 15 residues long. Germline V gene sequence: CDR1 SGHRS, CDR2 YFSETQ. V shed 4 bases and J 8 bases; nucleotides not matched to a gene: 11.

This chain joins TRBV7-9 and TRBJ2-6; no reliable D call. Trimming removed 3 bases from V and 4 bases from J, with 13 bases in between. There are 16 residues in the CDR3. CDR1 and CDR2 from the germline V gene are SEHNR and FQNEAQ (reference sequence). The CDR3 sequence: CASSLSRVLGANVLTF. The CDR3 DNA follows: TGTGCCAGCAGCTTGAGTAGGGTGTTGGGGGCCAACGTCCTGACTTTC.

J is TRBJ1-3 and V is TRBV7-9; 8 positions match TRBD1. The CDR3 runs 16 residues. With V trimmed by 5 bases and J by 0 bases, 6 bases remained unmatched. CDR1 and CDR2 (germline): SEHNR, FQNEAQ (reference sequence). The CDR3 reads CASSPPGQASGNTIYF. CDR3 bases: TGTGCCAGCAGCCCTCCGGGACAGGCCTCTGGAAACACCATATATTTT.

This sequence joins TRBV7-2 and TRBJ1-2; 8 nucleotides match TRBD1. Germline V CDR1 and CDR2: SGHTA, FQGNSA. V lost 5 bases and J lost 4; bases outside the gene matches: 9. The CDR3 is 15 residues long. DNA for the CDR3: TGTGCCAGCAGCGAGAGACAGGGGCCCCTCTATGGCTACACCTTC. As protein: CASSERQGPLYGYTF.

The chain links TRBV5-4 to TRBJ2-1, with a possible D match to TRBD2 (6 bases). This CDR3 is 16 amino acids long. V was cut by 4 bases and J by 0 bases, with 14 bases left in between. In germline, CDR1 is SGHNT, CDR2 YYREEE (reference sequence). CDR3 sequence reads: CASSKNSGSSYNEQFF. The CDR3 bases are TGTGCCAGCAGCAAAAATAGCGGAAGCTCCTACAATGAGCAGTTCTTC.

The chain carries TRBV7-8 and TRBJ2-3, with D maybe TRBD1 (6 bases). The CDR3 extends over 16 amino acids. V was shortened by 5 bases and J by 4 bases, with 19 bases between the two germline ends. The germline V gene has CDR1 SGHVS and CDR2 FQNEAQ. The CDR3 spells CASSTTRLGASDTQYF. The CDR3 nucleotides read TGTGCCAGCAGCACGACGAGGTTGGGGGCATCAGATACGCAGTATTTT.

This clone was counted a few times. J is TRBJ2-7 and V is TRBV14; tentative D call: TRBD1 (5 bases). Germline loops: CDR1 SGHDN, CDR2 FVKESK. V was trimmed by 0 bases and J by 5 bases, leaving 11 bases between them. The CDR3 is 14 amino acids. The DNA of the CDR3 is TGTGCCAGCAGCCAAGATCACAGGTATAACGAGCAGTACTTC. Translation gives CASSQDHRYNEQYF.

The chain joins TRBV20-1 to TRBJ2-1; D remains unclear. Per germline, CDR1 DFQATT and CDR2 SNEGSKA (reference sequence). The germline V and J ends were trimmed by 5 bases and 4 bases, with 6 bases remaining between them. The CDR3 has 11 amino acids. CDR3 nucleotide sequence: TGCAGTGCTCCCTATTACAATGAGCAGTTCTTC. This encodes CSAPYYNEQFF.